The 21 T cell receptor beta chains listed next were all sequenced from one sample in a study of OX40 agonist ivuxolimab in advanced cancers. Library preparation employed the immunoSEQ multiplex PCR assay. Here the immuneACCESS table is served through TCRdb, limited to in-frame sequences with V and J called. Missing clones are a known gap in these copies; in checked studies unresolved V genes cover under half, and the rest lacks a known reason. The sample table contains about 77,000 clones; only one count was recorded for 85% to 90% of them. Approximately 2.4% of the sample lies in the top ten. The sample consisted of CD4+ or CD8+ T cells sorted from blood, taken in a trial of the OX40 agonist ivuxolimab. The receptor source for this set is an adult with an advanced solid tumor such as melanoma, head and neck, liver or kidney cancer.

This chain connects TRBV6-6 to TRBJ1-1, with D unresolved. The CDR3 extends over 13 amino acids. Per the germline V gene, CDR1 is MNHNY and CDR2 is SVGAGI (reference sequence). V was shortened by 2 bases and J by 3 bases, with 7 bases between the two germline ends. As DNA, the CDR3 is TGTGCCAGCAGTTACCGCAGAGACACTGAAGCTTTCTTT. This encodes CASSYRRDTEAFF.

CDR3 sequence: CASQRGVGTQYF. CDR3 sequence (DNA): TGTGCCAGCCAAAGGGGGGTTGGTACGCAGTATTTT. The chain has TRBV2 and TRBJ2-3, with D perhaps matching TRBD1 or TRBD2 (6 bases each). The CDR3 is 12 amino acids. Germline V lookup: CDR1 SNHLY, CDR2 FYNNEI. V lost 8 bases, J lost 8 bases, and 14 bases lay in between.

The chain recombines TRBV5-6 with TRBJ1-1; D may be TRBD1 (5 bases). CDR1 is SGHDT and CDR2 is YYEEEE in the germline V gene. The CDR3 sequence is 15 residues long. The V end was cut by 0 bases, the J end by 6 bases, with 15 bases between. The DNA for the CDR3 is TGTGCCAGCAGCTTGGACAGGTTCCCCGGGGCTGAAGCTTTCTTT. Translated, it gives CASSLDRFPGAEAFF. Variable domain in full (rest from reference TRBV5-6 and TRBJ1-1): DAGVTQSPTHLIKTRGQQVTLRCSPKSGHDTVSWYQQALGQGPQFIFQYYEEEERQRGNFPDRFSGHQFPNYSSELNVNALLLGDSALYLCASSLDRFPGAEAFFGQGTRLTVV.

V gene TRBV5-6 combines with J gene TRBJ1-3; D is undetermined. CDR1 and CDR2 (germline): SGHDT, YYEEEE. Trimming cost V 4 bases and J 1 base, with 15 bases left between them. This CDR3 has 16 residues. The CDR3 is CASSGPRLGSGNTIYF. In nucleotides, the CDR3 is TGTGCCAGCAGCGGCCCACGCCTAGGTTCTGGAAACACCATATATTTT.

This clone was found once. The chain uses TRBV11-2 and TRBJ1-2; TRBD1 aligns across 7 bases. Germline V gene sequence: CDR1 SGHAT, CDR2 FQNNGV. The CDR3 has 16 amino acids. J lost 5 bases, V lost 6 bases, and 15 bases had no gene match. In nucleotides, the CDR3 is TGTGCCAGCAGTCTTACCCCGGGACAGTTTCATTATGGCTACACCTTC. The encoded protein is CASSLTPGQFHYGYTF.

This clone was seen only a few times. V and J are TRBV7-9 and TRBJ1-5; D unresolved. V was pared by 2 bases and J by 5 bases, with 10 bases between. Germline V gene lookup returns CDR1 SEHNR and CDR2 FQNEAQ (reference sequence). The CDR3 loop spans 14 amino acids. CDR3 protein: CASSLLAGDQPQHF. CDR3 in DNA: TGTGCCAGCAGCTTATTGGCCGGAGATCAGCCCCAGCATTTT.

CDR3 sequence reads: CASRIQGDQPQHF. The CDR3 bases are TGTGCCAGCAGAATACAGGGGGATCAGCCCCAGCATTTT. The J gene is TRBJ1-5, the V gene TRBV6-1; 8 nucleotides line up with TRBD1. The CDR3 extends over 13 amino acids. Germline V CDR1 and CDR2: MNHNS, SASEGT. Trimming took 6 bases from V and 5 from J; bases not matched to a gene: 3.

The chain is built from TRBV6-6 and TRBJ2-2, with D possibly being TRBD2 (5 bases). Germline CDR1 MNHNY, CDR2 SVGAGI (reference sequence). The CDR3 loop spans 16 amino acids. Trimming pared 5 bases from V and 5 bases from J, leaving 18 bases between. The CDR3 DNA sequence: TGTGCCAGCAGTCCGACCCGCCTAGCAAATACCGGGGAGCTGTTTTTT. Protein product: CASSPTRLANTGELFF.

This clone has only a few counts. The chain recombines TRBV2 with TRBJ1-6; 8 bases are a match to TRBD1. Per germline, CDR1 SNHLY and CDR2 FYNNEI. With V trimmed by 6 bases and J by 7 bases, 2 bases remained unmatched. The CDR3 spans 13 residues. For the CDR3, the DNA is TGTGCCAGCAGCACAGGGGGGAATTCACCCCTCCACTTT. Protein: CASSTGGNSPLHF.

This sequence joins TRBV12-5 and TRBJ1-1; D may be TRBD1 (5 bases). The V end lost 5 bases, the J end lost 4 bases, and 14 bases lay between the germline ends. Germline V lookup: CDR1 LGHNT, CDR2 FRNRAP. This CDR3 is built from 14 residues. CDR3 region: CASGLGEVGTEAFF. In DNA form, the CDR3 reads TGTGCTAGTGGTCTAGGGGAAGTCGGCACTGAAGCTTTCTTT.

The gene calls are TRBV5-1 and TRBJ1-1; the D gene is possibly TRBD1 (6 bases). The CDR3 loop spans 15 amino acids. The V end lost 4 bases, the J end lost 5 bases, and 18 bases lay between the germline ends. CDR1 is SGHRS, CDR2 YFSETQ, per germline. For the CDR3, the DNA is TGCGCCAGCAGCGTAGGGGGATTCCTAACAACTGAAGCTTTCTTT. Translated: CASSVGGFLTTEAFF.

This clone was detected a few times. The chain recombines TRBV2 with TRBJ2-1; the D is unclear. CDR1 SNHLY and CDR2 FYNNEI come from the germline V gene. Trimming took off 0 bases at V and 7 bases at J, with 7 bases between the two ends. There are 13 residues in the CDR3. The chain's CDR3 is CASSEALDNEQFF. CDR3 DNA: TGTGCCAGCAGTGAAGCGCTTGATAATGAGCAGTTCTTC.

The chain employs TRBV19 and TRBJ2-1; TRBD1 agrees at 7 bases. Germline trimming cut 6 bases from V and 1 base from J; bases unmatched to any gene: 9. This CDR3 spans 16 amino acids. Germline V lookup: CDR1 LNHDA, CDR2 SQIVND (reference sequence). The DNA of the CDR3 is TGTGCCAGTAGCCCCGTAGGGGGCGGGTCCTACAATGAGCAGTTCTTC. Its translation is CASSPVGGGSYNEQFF.

The V call is TRBV6-1, the J call TRBJ2-1; D may be TRBD2 (7 bases). Germline V CDR1 and CDR2: MNHNS, SASEGT. With 8 bases removed from V and 13 bases from J, the gap between germline ends came to 21 bases. This CDR3 spans 13 amino acids. CDR3 sequence: CASLKGTGGSQFF. The CDR3 region has the DNA TGTGCCAGCCTGAAGGGCACGGGGGGCTCTCAGTTCTTC.

V and J are TRBV28 and TRBJ1-2, with TRBD1 as a possible D gene (5 bases). The germline CDR1 and CDR2 sequences are MDHEN and SYDVKM. CDR3 length: 12 residues. Trimming shortened V by 7 bases and J by 4 bases, and 10 bases separated the two germline ends. CDR3 sequence (DNA): TGTGCCAGCACCCAGGGAGCCTATGGCTACACCTTC. Translated, it gives CASTQGAYGYTF.

This clone was seen once. The chain carries TRBV18 and TRBJ1-5, with D perhaps matching TRBD1 (5 bases). Trimming stripped 1 base from V and 8 bases from J, with 12 bases between. Germline lookup yields CDR1 KGHSH and CDR2 LQKENI. The CDR3 length is 14 residues. The CDR3 here is CASSPRGGGEPQHF. The CDR3 DNA reads TGTGCCAGCTCACCACGGGGGGGTGGCGAGCCCCAGCATTTT.

This sequence joins TRBV6-1 and TRBJ1-2, with D uncertain. Germline V gene data show CDR1 as MNHNS and CDR2 as SASEGT. V lost 6 bases to trimming and J lost 8 bases, with 22 bases between them. The CDR3 extends over 15 amino acids. The CDR3 loop is CASSPYGTILGGYTF. As DNA, the CDR3 is TGTGCCAGCAGCCCTTATGGAACGATCCTCGGGGGCTACACCTTC.

The chain has TRBV30 and TRBJ1-6; perhaps TRBD1 as D (5 bases). Trimming removed 4 bases at V and 8 bases at J, with 12 bases between. This CDR3 is built from 13 residues. Germline V lookup: CDR1 GTSNPN, CDR2 SVGIG (reference sequence). The CDR3: CAWNLRVYSPLHF. The CDR3 DNA sequence: TGTGCCTGGAATCTCAGGGTTTATTCACCCCTCCACTTT.

The gene calls are TRBV28 and TRBJ2-7; no definite D call. Germline CDR1 and CDR2: MDHEN and SYDVKM. There are 15 residues in the CDR3. Trimming took 4 bases from V and 5 from J, leaving 18 bases between them. The CDR3 DNA reads as TGTGCCAGCAGTTCGACTGGACCACGTATCCACGAGCAGTACTTC. It is translated as CASSSTGPRIHEQYF.

The chain links TRBV10-2 to TRBJ2-7; unclear D gene. The CDR3 is 12 amino acids. Per germline, CDR1 WSHSY and CDR2 SAAADI. The ends were cut back, 8 bases at V and 6 bases at J, with 14 bases in the middle. The CDR3 loop is CASRLRSFEQYF. The CDR3 DNA reads TGCGCCAGCCGACTTAGGAGTTTCGAGCAGTACTTC.

This rearrangement joins TRBV11-3 to TRBJ2-3; 9 nucleotides align to TRBD2. The trim removed 5 bases at V and 0 bases at J, leaving 6 bases unmatched. The CDR3 runs to 16 residues. CDR1 and CDR2 (germline): SGHNT, YENEEA. The CDR3 region is CASSPGTSRSTDTQYF. Written as DNA, the CDR3 is TGTGCCAGCAGCCCCGGGACTAGCAGAAGCACAGATACGCAGTATTTT.